Below are 18 T cell receptor beta chains sequenced from a single sample in a study of cytomegalovirus exposure and HLA in healthy donors. PCR involved 60 Vbeta and 13 Jbeta primers. Only in-frame clones appear in the TCRdb table, and some are missing; sequencing was by immunoSEQ multiplex PCR. The listing contains 130,000 or so clones. Sequenced material: PBMCs. The receptors were sampled from a woman in her forties in good health and CMV-seronegative.

V gene TRBV5-8 combines with J gene TRBJ2-5, with TRBD2 identical over 7 bases. The CDR3 is 15 amino acids. Germline values: CDR1 SGHTS, CDR2 YDEGEE. The V and J ends lost 2 bases and 5 bases, in that order; junction bases with no gene match: 9. CDR3 residues: CASSFGQRGYETQYF. CDR3 sequence (DNA): TGTGCCAGCAGCTTTGGCCAGCGGGGATACGAGACCCAGTACTTC.

The chain uses TRBV18 and TRBJ2-7, with 8 bases that match TRBD1. Germline V gives CDR1 KGHSH, CDR2 LQKENI. Trimming at V came to 4 bases and at J to 2 bases, leaving 7 bases not matched to a gene. The CDR3 sequence is 15 residues long. CDR3 protein: CASSLLVGQAYEQYF. The CDR3 nucleotides are TGTGCCAGCTCACTCCTTGTGGGACAGGCCTACGAGCAGTACTTC.

The chain links TRBV28 to TRBJ1-5, with a possible D match to TRBD1 (5 bases). The CDR3 extends over 13 amino acids. V lost 8 bases to trimming and J lost 6 bases, with 14 bases between them. The germline CDR1 and CDR2 sequences are MDHEN and SYDVKM. CDR3 region: CASCQGLGQPQHF. In DNA, the CDR3 is TGTGCCAGCTGTCAGGGACTGGGTCAGCCCCAGCATTTT. Full variable domain (remainder filled in from reference TRBV28 and TRBJ1-5): DVKVTQSSRYLVKRTGEKVFLECVQDMDHENMFWYRQDPGLGLRLIYFSYDVKMKEKGDIPEGYSVSREKKERFSLILESASTNQTSMYLCASCQGLGQPQHFGDGTRLSIL.

This chain connects TRBV2 to TRBJ1-4; a weak D match, TRBD1 (5 bases). This CDR3 region has 15 residues. Germline V lookup: CDR1 SNHLY, CDR2 FYNNEI. V was trimmed by 5 bases and J by 7 bases, leaving 17 bases between them. The CDR3 DNA is TGTGCCAGCAGTAGTATAAGGGGTGAAGGTGAAAAACTGTTTTTT. Its translation: CASSSIRGEGEKLFF.

The J gene is TRBJ1-2, the V gene TRBV4-2; the D gene is possibly TRBD1 (6 bases). Germline V gives CDR1 LGHNA, CDR2 YNFKEQ. There are 16 residues in the CDR3. Trimming shortened V by 3 bases and J by 3 bases, and 17 bases separated the two germline ends. The CDR3: CASSHLDDRSYYGYTF. Written as DNA, the CDR3 is TGTGCCAGCAGCCACCTCGATGACAGGTCCTACTATGGCTACACCTTC.

The gene calls are TRBV14 and TRBJ1-1; D is undetermined. Germline CDR1 and CDR2: SGHDN and FVKESK. This CDR3 comprises 11 residues. Trimming pared 4 bases from V and 4 bases from J, leaving 4 bases between. The CDR3 region has the DNA TGTGCCAGCAGCCGGGCCACTGAAGCTTTCTTT. Translated, it gives CASSRATEAFF.

This chain connects TRBV10-3 to TRBJ1-1; 7 bases map to TRBD1. V was pared by 10 bases and J by 0 bases, with 8 bases of the junction left unmatched. CDR3 length: 14 amino acids. The V gene's germline CDR1 is ENHRY and CDR2 SYGVKD. CDR3 nucleotides: TGTGCCAGTACGGGACAGCTCATGAACACTGAAGCTTTCTTT. Translating it yields CASTGQLMNTEAFF.

The rearrangement joins TRBV7-6 to TRBJ1-4; tentatively, D is TRBD1 (6 bases). The V and J ends lost 4 bases and 3 bases respectively, with 9 bases between them. CDR3 size: 14 residues. The germline V gene encodes CDR1 SGHVS and CDR2 FNYEAQ. CDR3 protein: CASSSGQSNEKLFF. The DNA for the CDR3 is TGTGCCAGCAGCTCAGGACAGTCTAATGAAAAACTGTTTTTT.

The chain couples TRBV9 to TRBJ1-6, with a weak D call TRBD1 (5 bases). The germline V gene encodes CDR1 SGDLS and CDR2 YYNGEE. V was clipped by 0 bases and J by 9 bases, with 7 bases between them. The CDR3 sequence is 13 residues long. CDR3 protein: CASSVAGGSPLHF. CDR3 coding DNA: TGTGCCAGCAGCGTAGCGGGGGGTTCACCCCTCCACTTT.

The J gene is TRBJ1-5, the V gene TRBV20-1; no clear D gene. V was shortened by 3 bases and J by 7 bases, with 7 bases between the two germline ends. The V gene's germline CDR1 is DFQATT and CDR2 SNEGSKA (reference sequence). This CDR3 spans 11 amino acids. CDR3 sequence (DNA): TGCAGTGCTAGGGAGACCCAGCCCCAGCATTTT. The encoded protein is CSARETQPQHF.

The CDR3 nucleotides read TGCGCCAGCAGCCAAGTTCCCTCTCAGAGCGGGGGTGTTGAGCAGTTCTTC. Translation: CASSQVPSQSGGVEQFF. V and J are TRBV4-3 and TRBJ2-1; 8 nucleotides agree with TRBD2. Trimming cost V 1 base and J 9 bases; bases outside gene matches: 14. The CDR3 consists of 17 residues. Germline CDR1 is LGHNA and CDR2 is YSLEER.

About this clone: Other DNA sequences from this sample encode an identical CDR3 as well. This chain connects TRBV2 to TRBJ1-5; TRBD1 is a possible D gene (5 bases). The CDR3 has 17 amino acids. The ends were cut back, 3 bases at V and 7 bases at J, with 22 bases in the middle. Germline loops: CDR1 SNHLY, CDR2 FYNNEI. The CDR3 bases are TGTGCCAGCAGTGAGAGGCAGGGAACCAGCAGTAAGCAGCCCCAGCATTTT. It yields the protein CASSERQGTSSKQPQHF.

This chain uses TRBV4-1 with TRBJ2-1, with 10 bases aligning to TRBD2. Germline CDR1 MGHRA, CDR2 YSYEKL. The J segment lost 16 bases and the V segment lost 3 bases, leaving 6 bases of the junction unmatched. The CDR3 consists of 12 residues. The CDR3 loop reads CASSHLAGDSFF. For the CDR3, the DNA is TGCGCCAGCAGCCATCTAGCGGGGGACTCTTTCTTC.

The chain carries TRBV6-1 and TRBJ1-3, with 8 positions matching TRBD1. Trimming cost V 4 bases and J 4 bases; bases outside gene matches: 6. Germline CDR1 is MNHNS and CDR2 is SASEGT. The CDR3 consists of 15 residues. The CDR3 nucleotides are TGTGCCAGCAGTGCGGACAGGGCGTACGGAAACACCATATATTTT. It yields the protein CASSADRAYGNTIYF.

This sequence joins TRBV7-9 and TRBJ2-7; possibly TRBD1 for D (6 bases). Germline-derived CDR1 and CDR2 are SEHNR and FQNEAQ (reference sequence). V was shortened by 0 bases and J by 6 bases, with 12 bases between the two germline ends. The CDR3 runs 14 residues. The CDR3 bases are TGTGCCAGCAGCTTAGCGGGGGCAGGATCCGAGCAGTACGTC. Translated: CASSLAGAGSEQYV.

The genes are TRBV5-8 and TRBJ2-7; D call uncertain. V was pared by 2 bases and J by 4 bases, with 10 bases between. CDR1 and CDR2 from the germline V gene are SGHTS and YDEGEE. The CDR3 covers 13 residues. The CDR3 region is CASSFDTVYEQYF. For the CDR3, the DNA is TGTGCCAGCAGCTTCGATACGGTATACGAGCAGTACTTC.

The V and J genes are TRBV5-1 and TRBJ1-2; D gene unclear. The CDR3 loop spans 15 amino acids. Trimming cost V 0 bases and J 7 bases, with 16 bases left between them. Per the germline V gene, CDR1 is SGHRS and CDR2 is YFSETQ. The CDR3 sequence is CASSLDLPRYGGYTF. CDR3 DNA sequence: TGCGCCAGCAGCTTGGATCTACCCCGTTATGGTGGCTACACCTTC.

This sequence joins TRBV4-2 and TRBJ1-4; 10 bases map to TRBD1. The V segment lost 0 bases and the J segment 8 bases; nucleotides outside the gene matches: 6. The CDR3 contains 16 residues. The germline V gene encodes CDR1 LGHNA and CDR2 YNFKEQ. The CDR3 sequence is CASSQEPGTGAEKLFF. The CDR3 nucleotides are TGTGCCAGCAGCCAAGAACCCGGGACAGGGGCCGAAAAACTGTTTTTT.